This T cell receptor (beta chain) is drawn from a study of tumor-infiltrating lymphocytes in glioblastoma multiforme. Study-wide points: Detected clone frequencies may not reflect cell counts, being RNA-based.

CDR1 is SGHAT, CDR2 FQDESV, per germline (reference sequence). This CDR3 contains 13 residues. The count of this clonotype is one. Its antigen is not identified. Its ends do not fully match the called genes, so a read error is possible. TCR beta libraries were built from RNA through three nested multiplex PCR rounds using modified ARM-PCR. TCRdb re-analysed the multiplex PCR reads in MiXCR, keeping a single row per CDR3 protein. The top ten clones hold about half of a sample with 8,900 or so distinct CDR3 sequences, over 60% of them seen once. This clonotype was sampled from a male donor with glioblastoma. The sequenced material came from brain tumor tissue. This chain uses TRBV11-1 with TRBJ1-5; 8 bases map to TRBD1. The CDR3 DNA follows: TGTGCCAGCAGCCCAGGGGGCAATCAGCCCCAACATTTT. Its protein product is CASSPGGNQPQHF.